The next 3 T cell receptor beta chains were all read from a single sample in a study of blood T cell repertoires in COVID-19. Assay used: immunoSEQ multiplex PCR; TCRdb lists only in-frame clones, some missing. The profile shows roughly 170,000 clones, around 82% of them singletons. Sequencing used peripheral blood. These receptors all stem from a man in his fifties or sixties who had recovered from COVID-19.

Written as DNA, the CDR3 is TGTGCCAGCAGTCGGACAGGGCTCAATCAGCCCCAGCATTTT. Translated: CASSRTGLNQPQHF. The rearrangement links TRBV2 to TRBJ1-5; TRBD1 aligns across 8 bases. The V and J ends lost 5 bases and 3 bases, in that order; junction bases with no gene match: 3. Germline V lookup: CDR1 SNHLY, CDR2 FYNNEI. CDR3 length: 14 residues.

This clone was detected only a few times. The chain recombines TRBV19 with TRBJ2-7; TRBD1 matches 9 bases. The junction had 9 bases not matched to a gene; V was cut back by 7 bases and J by 5 bases. The germline V gene encodes CDR1 LNHDA and CDR2 SQIVND (reference sequence). The CDR3 loop spans 14 amino acids. CDR3 region: CASTPSGQGHEQYF. CDR3 nucleotide sequence: TGTGCCAGTACCCCCTCGGGACAGGGCCACGAGCAGTACTTC.

This clone occurred once. The chain links TRBV12-3 or TRBV12-4 to TRBJ2-7; a weak D match, TRBD2 (6 bases). The CDR3 runs 13 residues. V lost 3 bases to trimming and J lost 3 bases, with 9 bases between them. The CDR3 sequence: CASSLGLSYEQYF. CDR3 nucleotide sequence: TGTGCCAGCAGTTTGGGACTCAGCTACGAGCAGTACTTC.